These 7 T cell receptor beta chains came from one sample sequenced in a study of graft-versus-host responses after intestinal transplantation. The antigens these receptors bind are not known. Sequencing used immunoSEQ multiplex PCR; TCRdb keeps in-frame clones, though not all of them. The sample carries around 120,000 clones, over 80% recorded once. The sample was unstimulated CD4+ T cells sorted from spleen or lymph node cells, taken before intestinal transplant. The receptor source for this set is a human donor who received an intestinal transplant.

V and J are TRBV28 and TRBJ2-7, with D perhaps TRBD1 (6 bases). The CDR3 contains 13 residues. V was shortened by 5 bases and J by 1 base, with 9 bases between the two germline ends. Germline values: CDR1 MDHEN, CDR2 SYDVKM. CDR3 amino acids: CASSPGQSYEQYF. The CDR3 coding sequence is TGTGCCAGCAGTCCCGGACAGTCCTACGAGCAGTACTTC.

For the CDR3, the DNA is TGCGCCAGCAGCCTTCTGGGCAATGAGCAGTTCTTC. It is translated as CASSLLGNEQFF. J is TRBJ2-1 and V is TRBV5-1; D is unclear. With 4 bases removed from V and 6 bases from J, the gap between germline ends came to 8 bases. The CDR3 is 12 amino acids. The germline V gene encodes CDR1 SGHRS and CDR2 YFSETQ.

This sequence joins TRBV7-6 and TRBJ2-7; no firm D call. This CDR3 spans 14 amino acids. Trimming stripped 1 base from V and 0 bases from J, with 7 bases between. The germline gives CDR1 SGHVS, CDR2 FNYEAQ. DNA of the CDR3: TGTGCCAGCAGCTTAGTGGCTCTCTCCTACGAGCAGTACTTC. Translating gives CASSLVALSYEQYF.

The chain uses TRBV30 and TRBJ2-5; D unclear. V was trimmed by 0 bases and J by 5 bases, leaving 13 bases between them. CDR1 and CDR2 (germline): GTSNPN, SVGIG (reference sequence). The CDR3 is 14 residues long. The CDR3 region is CAWSVLDVGETQYF. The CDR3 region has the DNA TGTGCCTGGAGTGTACTGGATGTGGGGGAGACCCAGTACTTC. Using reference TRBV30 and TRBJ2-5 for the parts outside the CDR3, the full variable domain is SQTIHQWPATLVQPVGSPLSLECTVEGTSNPNLYWYRQAAGRGLQLLFYSVGIGQISSEVPQNLSASRPQDRQFILSSKKLLLSDSGFYLCAWSVLDVGETQYFGPGTRLLVL.

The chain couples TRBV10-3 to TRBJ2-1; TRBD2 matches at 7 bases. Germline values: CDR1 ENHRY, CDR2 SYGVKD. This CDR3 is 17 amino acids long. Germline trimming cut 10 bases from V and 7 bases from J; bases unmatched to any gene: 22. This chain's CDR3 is CATNQALGGTLRNEQFF. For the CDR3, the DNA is TGTGCCACCAATCAGGCCTTGGGGGGGACCCTTAGGAATGAGCAGTTCTTC.

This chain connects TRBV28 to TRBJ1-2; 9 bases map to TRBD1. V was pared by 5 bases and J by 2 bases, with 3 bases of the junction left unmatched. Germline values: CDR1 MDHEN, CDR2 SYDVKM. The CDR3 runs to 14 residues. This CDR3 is CASSSGQGNYGYTF. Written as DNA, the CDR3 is TGTGCCAGCAGTAGCGGACAGGGGAACTATGGCTACACCTTC.

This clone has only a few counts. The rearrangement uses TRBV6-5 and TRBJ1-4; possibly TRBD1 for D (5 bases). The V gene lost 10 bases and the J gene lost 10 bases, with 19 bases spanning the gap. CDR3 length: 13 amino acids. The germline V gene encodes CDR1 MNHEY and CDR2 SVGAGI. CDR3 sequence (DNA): TGTGCCACCAGATCCGACAGTGGGGGAAAACTGTTTTTT. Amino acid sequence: CATRSDSGGKLFF.